The clone carrying this T cell receptor beta chain was seen a few times. Its antigen is unidentified. Patients showing uncontrolled infection, other autoimmune disease, pregnancy or lactation were ineligible. The data were obtained in a study of T cells in Graves' hyperthyroidism and ophthalmopathy. Template material for amplifying TCR beta CDR3 regions consisted of RNA transcripts. Using the HTBI primer set, a first-round RT-PCR was run on the TCR CDR3. A single record per CDR3 protein comes from TCRdb applying MiXCR to the multiplex PCR reads. Of 130,000 to 150,000 distinct CDR3 sequences listed, approximately 24% are singletons. Study-wide results and caveats: Blood also showed most of the thyroid clonotypes that were expanded above 0.001. Ophthalmopathy cases were set apart from stable hyperthyroidism by a 13 V-J model. Median prediction lead before ophthalmopathy onset was about 6.7 months with the model.

Unmatched junction bases numbered 14, after V lost 1 base and J lost 9 bases. Germline CDR1 is LGHDT and CDR2 is YNNKEL (reference sequence). This CDR3 region has 18 residues. The rearrangement uses TRBV3-1 and TRBJ2-1, with TRBD2 matching 11 bases. Sample: blood. The receptor's source is a woman aged 45-60 years with Graves' hyperthyroidism that later progressed to Graves' ophthalmopathy. This CDR3 is CASSQGIAGGEYKPEQFF. CDR3 coding DNA: TGTGCCAGCAGCCAAGGAATAGCGGGAGGGGAGTACAAGCCTGAGCAGTTCTTC.